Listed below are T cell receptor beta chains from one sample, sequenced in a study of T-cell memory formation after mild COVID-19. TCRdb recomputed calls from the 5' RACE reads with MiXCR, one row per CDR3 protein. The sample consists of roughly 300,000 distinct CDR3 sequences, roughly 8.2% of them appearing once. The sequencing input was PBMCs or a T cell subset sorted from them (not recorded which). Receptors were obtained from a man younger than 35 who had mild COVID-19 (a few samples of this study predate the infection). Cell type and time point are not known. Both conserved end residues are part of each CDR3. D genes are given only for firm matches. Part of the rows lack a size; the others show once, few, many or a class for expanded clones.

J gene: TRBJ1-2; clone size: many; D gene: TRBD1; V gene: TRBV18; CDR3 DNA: TGTGCCAGCTCCCAAGGACAGGGGGCGTACTATGGCTACACCTTC; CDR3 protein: CASSQGQGAYYGYTF
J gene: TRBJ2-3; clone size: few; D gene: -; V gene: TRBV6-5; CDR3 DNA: TGTGCCAGCAGTTACCCGGGGGCAGGGGATACGCAGTATTTT; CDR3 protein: CASSYPGAGDTQYF
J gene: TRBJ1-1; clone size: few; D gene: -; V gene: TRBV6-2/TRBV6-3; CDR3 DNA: TGTGCCAGCAGTCATCTTCCGGGAGGGACTGAAGCTTTCTTT; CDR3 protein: CASSHLPGGTEAFF
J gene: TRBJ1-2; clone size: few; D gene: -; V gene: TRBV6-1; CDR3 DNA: TGTGCCAGCAGTGAACGGCCCTATGGCTACACCTTC; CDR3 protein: CASSERPYGYTF
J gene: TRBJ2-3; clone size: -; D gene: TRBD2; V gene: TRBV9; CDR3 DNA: TGTGCCAGCAGCGTAGTGGGGGGGGTAGATACGCAGTATTTT; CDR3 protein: CASSVVGGVDTQYF
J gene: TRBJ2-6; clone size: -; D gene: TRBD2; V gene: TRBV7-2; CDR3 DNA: TGTGCCCGCCCCAGCGGGGGGAACTCTGGGGCCAACGTCCTGACTTTC; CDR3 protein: CARPSGGNSGANVLTF
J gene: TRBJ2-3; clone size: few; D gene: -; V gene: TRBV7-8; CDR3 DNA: TGTGCCAGCAGCTTAGCAGGGCCAGATACGCAGTATTTT; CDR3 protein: CASSLAGPDTQYF
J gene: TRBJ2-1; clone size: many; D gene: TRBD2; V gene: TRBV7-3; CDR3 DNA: TGTGCCAGCAGCTTTAGCGGGGGGGTACCCTACAATGAGCAGTTCTTC; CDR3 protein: CASSFSGGVPYNEQFF
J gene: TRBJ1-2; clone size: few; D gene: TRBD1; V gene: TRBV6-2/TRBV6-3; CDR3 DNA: TGTGCCAGCAGTTACTCGTCAGGGGGAAACTATGGCTACACCTTC; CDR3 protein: CASSYSSGGNYGYTF
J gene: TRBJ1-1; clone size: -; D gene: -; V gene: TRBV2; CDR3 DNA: TGTGCCAGCAGTGAGTCCCTTCTAGCTTTCTTT; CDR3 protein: CASSESLLAFF
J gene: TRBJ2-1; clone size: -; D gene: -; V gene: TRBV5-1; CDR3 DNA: TGCGCCAGCAGCGGGGGACCGCCAGCCAATGAGCAGTTCTTC; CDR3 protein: CASSGGPPANEQFF
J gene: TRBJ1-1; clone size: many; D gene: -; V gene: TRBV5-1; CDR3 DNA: TGCGCCAGCAGCTCCCAGAACGCTGAAGCTTTCTTT; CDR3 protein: CASSSQNAEAFF
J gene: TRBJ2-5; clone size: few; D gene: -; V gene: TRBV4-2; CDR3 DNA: TGTGCCAGCAGCCAAGAGCGCCGGGTCCAAGAGACCCAGTACTTC; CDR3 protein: CASSQERRVQETQYF
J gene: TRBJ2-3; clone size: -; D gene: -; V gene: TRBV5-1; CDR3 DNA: TGCGCCAGCAGCTTTTTGGCAGGGCGGGCAGATACGCAGTATTTT; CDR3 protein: CASSFLAGRADTQYF
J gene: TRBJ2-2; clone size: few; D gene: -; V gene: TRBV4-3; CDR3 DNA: TGCGCCAGCAGCCAAAATTCATTAGAAGCCGGGGAGCTGTTTTTT; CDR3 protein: CASSQNSLEAGELFF
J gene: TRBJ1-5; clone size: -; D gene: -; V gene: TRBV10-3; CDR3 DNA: TGTGCCATCAGTGCCGATAGCAATCAGCCCCAGCATTTT; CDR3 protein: CAISADSNQPQHF
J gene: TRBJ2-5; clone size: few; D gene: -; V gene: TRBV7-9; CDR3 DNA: TGTGCCAGCAGGCGGGCCGTATGGGAGACCCAGTACTTC; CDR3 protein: CASRRAVWETQYF
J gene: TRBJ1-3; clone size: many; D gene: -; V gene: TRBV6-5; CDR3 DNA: TGTGCCAGCAGTCCACAAGGCGCTGGAAACACCATATATTTT; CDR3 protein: CASSPQGAGNTIYF
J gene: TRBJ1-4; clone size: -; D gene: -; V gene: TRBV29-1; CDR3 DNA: TGCAGCGTTGAAAAGGGAGAAAAACTGTTTTTT; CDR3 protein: CSVEKGEKLFF
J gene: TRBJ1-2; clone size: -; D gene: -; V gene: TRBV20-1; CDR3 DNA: TGCAGTGCTTGGACGGACTATGGCTACACCTTC; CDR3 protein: CSAWTDYGYTF
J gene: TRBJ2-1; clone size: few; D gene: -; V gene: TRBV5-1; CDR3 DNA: TGCGCCAGCAGCTTGGGGGTCGGGGAAAGGGAGCAGTTCTTC; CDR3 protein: CASSLGVGEREQFF
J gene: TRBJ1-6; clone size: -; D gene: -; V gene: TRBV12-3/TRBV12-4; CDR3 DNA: TGTGCCAGCAGGGGGTACAGCTCCTATAATTCACCCCTCCACTTT; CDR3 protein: CASRGYSSYNSPLHF
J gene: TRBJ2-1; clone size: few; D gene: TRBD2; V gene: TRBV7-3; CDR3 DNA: TGTGCCAGCAGCTACACTAGCGGGGGGCCCTACAATGAGCAGTTCTTC; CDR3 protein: CASSYTSGGPYNEQFF
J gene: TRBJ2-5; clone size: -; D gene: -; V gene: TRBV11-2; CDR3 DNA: TGTGCCAGCAGCCCTGGGGTCGTCGAGACCCAGTACTTC; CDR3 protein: CASSPGVVETQYF
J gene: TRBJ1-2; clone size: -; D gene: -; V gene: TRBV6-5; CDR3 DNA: TGTGCCAGCAGTTACAGAGGGAACGGCGGCTACACCTTC; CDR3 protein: CASSYRGNGGYTF
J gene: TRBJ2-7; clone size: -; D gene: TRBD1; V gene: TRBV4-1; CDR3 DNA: TGCGCCAGCAGCCTAACTCAGGGGGCCTACTACGAGCAGTACTTC; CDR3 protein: CASSLTQGAYYEQYF
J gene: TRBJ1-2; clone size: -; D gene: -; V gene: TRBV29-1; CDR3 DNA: TGCAGCGTTGGTGAGAGAGGACGTAACTATGGCTACACCTTC; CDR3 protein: CSVGERGRNYGYTF